This T cell receptor (beta chain) came from a study of identical twins. A universal primer site arose from template switching, and cDNA bore unique molecular identifiers. One entry per CDR3 protein results from TCRdb running MiXCR on the 5' RACE reads. Of about 570,000 distinct CDR3 sequences listed, over 8.5% are singletons. Regarding the study as a whole: Among out-of-frame alpha sequences shared by twins, low generation probability occurred in excess. These conclusions were based on statistical analysis (cross-sectional, not following the same donors). Out-of-frame TCR alpha sharing in monozygotic twins exceeded recombination model predictions.

Comments on this clonotype: Its antigen is unidentified.

V was trimmed by 1 base and J by 2 bases, leaving 9 bases between them. Germline CDR1 and CDR2: MNHNS and SASEGT. This CDR3 region has 14 residues. The same data also went into a second study, on yellow fever vaccine responses in identical twins.

Sample: PBMCs. The chain is built from TRBV6-1 and TRBJ2-7, with TRBD2 as a possible D gene (5 bases). This clonotype originated in a woman younger than 30 in good health. Here the CDR3 reads CASSEGRTPYEQYF. CDR3 DNA: TGTGCCAGCAGTGAAGGACGGACTCCCTACGAGCAGTACTTC.